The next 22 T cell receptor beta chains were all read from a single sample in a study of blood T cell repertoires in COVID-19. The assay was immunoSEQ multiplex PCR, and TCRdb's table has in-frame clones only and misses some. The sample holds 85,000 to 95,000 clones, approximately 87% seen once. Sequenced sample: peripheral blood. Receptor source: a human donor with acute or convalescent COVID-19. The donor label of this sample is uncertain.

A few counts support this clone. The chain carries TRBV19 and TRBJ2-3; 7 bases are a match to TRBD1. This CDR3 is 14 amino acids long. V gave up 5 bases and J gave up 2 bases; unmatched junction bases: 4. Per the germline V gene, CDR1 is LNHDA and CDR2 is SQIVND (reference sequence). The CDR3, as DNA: TGTGCCAGTAGTGCAGGGACAGACACAGATACGCAGTATTTT. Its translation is CASSAGTDTDTQYF.

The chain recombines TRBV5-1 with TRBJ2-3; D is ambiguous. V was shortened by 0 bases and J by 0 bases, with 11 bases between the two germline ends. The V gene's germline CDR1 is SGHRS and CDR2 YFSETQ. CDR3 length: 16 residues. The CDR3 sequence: CASSLGGRTSTDTQYF. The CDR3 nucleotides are TGCGCCAGCAGCTTGGGTGGCAGAACCAGCACAGATACGCAGTATTTT.

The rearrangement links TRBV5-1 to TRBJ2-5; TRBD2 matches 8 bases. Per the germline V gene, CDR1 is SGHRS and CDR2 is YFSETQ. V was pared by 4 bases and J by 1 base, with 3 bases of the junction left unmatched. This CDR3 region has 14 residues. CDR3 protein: CASSQSGGQETQYF. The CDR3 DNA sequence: TGCGCCAGCAGCCAAAGCGGGGGCCAAGAGACCCAGTACTTC.

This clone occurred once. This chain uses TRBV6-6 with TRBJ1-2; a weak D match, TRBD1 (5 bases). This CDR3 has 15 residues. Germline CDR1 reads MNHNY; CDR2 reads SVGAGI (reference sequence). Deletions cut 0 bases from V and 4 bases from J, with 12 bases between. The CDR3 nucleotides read TGTGCCAGCAGTTACTCGGCCACCGGGGGCTATGGCTACACCTTC. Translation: CASSYSATGGYGYTF.

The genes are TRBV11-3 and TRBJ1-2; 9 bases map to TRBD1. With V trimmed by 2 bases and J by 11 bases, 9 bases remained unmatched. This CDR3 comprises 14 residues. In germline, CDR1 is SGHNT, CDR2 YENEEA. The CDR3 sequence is CASSLLPGQGLYTF. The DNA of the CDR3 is TGTGCCAGCAGCTTACTCCCGGGACAGGGTCTTTACACCTTC. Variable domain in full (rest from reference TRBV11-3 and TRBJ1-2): EAGVVQSPRYKIIEKKQPVAFWCNPISGHNTLYWYLQNLGQGPELLIRYENEEAVDDSQLPKDRFSAERLKGVDSTLKIQPAELGDSAVYLCASSLLPGQGLYTFGSGTRLTVV.

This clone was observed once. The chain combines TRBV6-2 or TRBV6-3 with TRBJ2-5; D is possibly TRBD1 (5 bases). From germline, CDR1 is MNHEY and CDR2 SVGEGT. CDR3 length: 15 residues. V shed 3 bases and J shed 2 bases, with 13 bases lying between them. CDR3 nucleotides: TGTGCCAGCAGTTATAGGAGACAGTCTCAAGAGACCCAGTACTTC. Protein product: CASSYRRQSQETQYF.

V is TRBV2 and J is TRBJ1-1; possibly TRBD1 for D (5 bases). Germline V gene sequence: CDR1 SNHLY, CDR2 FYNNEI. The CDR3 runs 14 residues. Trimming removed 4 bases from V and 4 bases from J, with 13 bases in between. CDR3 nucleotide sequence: TGTGCCAGCAGTGTCGGACGGGGGATCACTGAAGCTTTCTTT. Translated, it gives CASSVGRGITEAFF.

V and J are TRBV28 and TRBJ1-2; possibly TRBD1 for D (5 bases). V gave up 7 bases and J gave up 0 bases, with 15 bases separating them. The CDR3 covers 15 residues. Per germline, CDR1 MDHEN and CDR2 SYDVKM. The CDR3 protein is CASTKYETANYGYTF. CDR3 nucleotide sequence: TGTGCCAGCACCAAATACGAGACAGCTAACTATGGCTACACCTTC.

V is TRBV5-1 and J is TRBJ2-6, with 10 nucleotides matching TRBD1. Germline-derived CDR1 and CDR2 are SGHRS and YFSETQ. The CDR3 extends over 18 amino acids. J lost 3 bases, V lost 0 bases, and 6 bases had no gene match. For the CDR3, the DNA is TGCGCCAGCAGCTTGGCTGGGACAGGGGCTGATGGGGCCAACGTCCTGACTTTC. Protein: CASSLAGTGADGANVLTF.

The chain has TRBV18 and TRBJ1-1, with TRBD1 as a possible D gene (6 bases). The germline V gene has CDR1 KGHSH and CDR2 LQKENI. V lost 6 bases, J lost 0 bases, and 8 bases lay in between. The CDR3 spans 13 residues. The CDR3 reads CASSAGVNTEAFF. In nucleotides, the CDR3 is TGTGCCAGCTCGGCAGGGGTGAACACTGAAGCTTTCTTT.

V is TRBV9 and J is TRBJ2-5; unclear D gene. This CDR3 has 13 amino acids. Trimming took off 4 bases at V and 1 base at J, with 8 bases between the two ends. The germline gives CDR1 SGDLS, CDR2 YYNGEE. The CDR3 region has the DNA TGTGCCAGCAGCCCGGTTAGCCAAGAGACCCAGTACTTC. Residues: CASSPVSQETQYF.

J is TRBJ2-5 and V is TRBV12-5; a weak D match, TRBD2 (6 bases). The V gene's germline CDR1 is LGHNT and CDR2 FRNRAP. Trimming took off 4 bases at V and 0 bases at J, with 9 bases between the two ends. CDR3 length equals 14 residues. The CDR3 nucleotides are TGTGCTAGTGGTTCCGGCGGGGACCAAGAGACCCAGTACTTC. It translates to CASGSGGDQETQYF.

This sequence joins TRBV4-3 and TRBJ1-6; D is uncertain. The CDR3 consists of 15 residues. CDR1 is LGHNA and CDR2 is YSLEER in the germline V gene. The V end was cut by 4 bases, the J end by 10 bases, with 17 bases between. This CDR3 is CASSLLGPGRSPLHF. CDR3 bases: TGCGCCAGCAGCCTCCTCGGACCCGGGAGGTCACCCCTCCACTTT.

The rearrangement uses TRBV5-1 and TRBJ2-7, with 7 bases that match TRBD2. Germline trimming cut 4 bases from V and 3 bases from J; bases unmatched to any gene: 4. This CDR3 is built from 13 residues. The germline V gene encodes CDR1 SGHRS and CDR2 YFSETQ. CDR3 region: CASSPRGGYEQYF. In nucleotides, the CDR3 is TGCGCCAGCAGCCCTCGCGGGGGCTACGAGCAGTACTTC.

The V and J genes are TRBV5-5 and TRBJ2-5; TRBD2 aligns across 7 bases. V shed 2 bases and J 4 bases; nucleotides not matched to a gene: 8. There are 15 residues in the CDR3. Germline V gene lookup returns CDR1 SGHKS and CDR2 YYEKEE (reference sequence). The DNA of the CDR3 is TGTGCCAGCAGCTTAAGGGAGGGGACTTTAGAGACCCAGTACTTC. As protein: CASSLREGTLETQYF.

The chain's CDR3 is CASSLYGGTRTDTQYF. The CDR3 coding sequence is TGTGCCAGCAGCTTGTACGGTGGGACACGCACAGATACGCAGTATTTT. The chain links TRBV5-6 to TRBJ2-3; tentatively, D is TRBD1 (6 bases). Trimming pared 1 base from V and 1 base from J, leaving 13 bases between. Germline V gene data show CDR1 as SGHDT and CDR2 as YYEEEE. The CDR3 has 16 residues.

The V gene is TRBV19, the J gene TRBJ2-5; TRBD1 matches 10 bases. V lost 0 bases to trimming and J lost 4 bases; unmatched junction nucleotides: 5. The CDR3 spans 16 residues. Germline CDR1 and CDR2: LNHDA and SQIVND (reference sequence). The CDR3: CASSIESTGGRETQYF. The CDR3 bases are TGTGCCAGTAGTATAGAATCGACAGGGGGCAGAGAGACCCAGTACTTC.

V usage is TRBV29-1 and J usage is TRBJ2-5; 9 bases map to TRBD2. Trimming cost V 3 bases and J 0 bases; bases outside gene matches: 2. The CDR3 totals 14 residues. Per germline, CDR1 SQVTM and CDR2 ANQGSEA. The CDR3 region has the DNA TGCAGCGTTGACAAGCGGGGGGACCAAGAGACCCAGTACTTC. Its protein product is CSVDKRGDQETQYF.

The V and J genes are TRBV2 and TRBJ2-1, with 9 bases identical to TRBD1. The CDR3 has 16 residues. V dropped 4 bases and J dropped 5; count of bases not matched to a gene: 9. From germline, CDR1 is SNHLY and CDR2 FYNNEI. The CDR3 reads CASSGTGGTGNNEQFF. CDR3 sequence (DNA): TGTGCCAGCAGTGGAACAGGGGGCACGGGAAACAATGAGCAGTTCTTC.

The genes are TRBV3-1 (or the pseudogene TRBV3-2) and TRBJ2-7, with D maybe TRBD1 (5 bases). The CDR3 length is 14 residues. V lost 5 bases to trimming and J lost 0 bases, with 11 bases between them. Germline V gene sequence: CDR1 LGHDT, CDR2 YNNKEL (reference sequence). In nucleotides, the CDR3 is TGTGCCAGCAGCTCAAGGACAAACTCCTACGAGCAGTACTTC. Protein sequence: CASSSRTNSYEQYF.

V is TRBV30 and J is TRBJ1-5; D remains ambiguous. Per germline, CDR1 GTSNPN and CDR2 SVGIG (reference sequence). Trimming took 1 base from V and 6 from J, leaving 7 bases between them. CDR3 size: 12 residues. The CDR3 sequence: CAWSDRGQPQHF. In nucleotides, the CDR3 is TGTGCCTGGAGTGACCGGGGTCAGCCCCAGCATTTT.

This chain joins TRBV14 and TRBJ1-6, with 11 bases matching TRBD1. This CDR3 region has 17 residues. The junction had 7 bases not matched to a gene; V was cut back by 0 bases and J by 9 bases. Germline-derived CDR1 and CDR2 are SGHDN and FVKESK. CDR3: CASSQDLGTGGGSPLHF. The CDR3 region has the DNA TGTGCCAGCAGCCAAGATCTGGGGACAGGGGGAGGTTCACCCCTCCACTTT.